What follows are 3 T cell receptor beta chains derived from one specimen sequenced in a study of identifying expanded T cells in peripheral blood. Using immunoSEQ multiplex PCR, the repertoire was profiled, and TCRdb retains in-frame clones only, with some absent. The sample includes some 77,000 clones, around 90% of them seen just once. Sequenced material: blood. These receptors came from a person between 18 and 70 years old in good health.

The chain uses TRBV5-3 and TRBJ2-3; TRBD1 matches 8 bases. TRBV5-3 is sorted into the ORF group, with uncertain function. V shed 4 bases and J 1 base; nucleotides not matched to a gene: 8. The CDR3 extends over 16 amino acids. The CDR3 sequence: CARSLLPGQGTDTQYF. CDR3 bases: TGTGCCAGAAGCCTTCTCCCGGGACAGGGCACAGATACGCAGTATTTT.

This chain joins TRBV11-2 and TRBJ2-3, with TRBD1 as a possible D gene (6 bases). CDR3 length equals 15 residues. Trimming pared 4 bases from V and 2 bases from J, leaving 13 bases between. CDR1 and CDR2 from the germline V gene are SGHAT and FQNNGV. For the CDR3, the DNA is TGTGCCAGCAGCTCGGGACATTTGCTCACAGATACGCAGTATTTT. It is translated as CASSSGHLLTDTQYF.

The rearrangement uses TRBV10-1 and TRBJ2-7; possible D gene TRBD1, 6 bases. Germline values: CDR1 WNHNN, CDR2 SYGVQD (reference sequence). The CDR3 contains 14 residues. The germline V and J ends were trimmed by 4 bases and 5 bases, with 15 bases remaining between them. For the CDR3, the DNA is TGCGCCAGCAGTGCCGGGACACCGTTCGACGAGCAGTACTTC. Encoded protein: CASSAGTPFDEQYF.